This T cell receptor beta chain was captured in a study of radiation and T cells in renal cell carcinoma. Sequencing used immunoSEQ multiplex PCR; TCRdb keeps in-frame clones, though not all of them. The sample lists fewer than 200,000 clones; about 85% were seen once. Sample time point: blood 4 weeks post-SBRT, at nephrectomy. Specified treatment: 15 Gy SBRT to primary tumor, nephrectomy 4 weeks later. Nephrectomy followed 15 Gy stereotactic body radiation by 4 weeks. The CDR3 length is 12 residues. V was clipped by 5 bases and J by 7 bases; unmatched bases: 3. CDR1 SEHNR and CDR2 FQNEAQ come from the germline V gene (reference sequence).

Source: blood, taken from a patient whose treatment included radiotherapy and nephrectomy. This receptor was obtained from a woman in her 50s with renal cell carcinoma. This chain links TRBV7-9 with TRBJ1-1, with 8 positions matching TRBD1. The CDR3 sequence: CASSRGQGEAFF. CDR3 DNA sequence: TGTGCCAGCAGCCGAGGACAGGGTGAAGCTTTCTTT.